The sequence of this TCR beta chain was determined in a study of low-dose radiotherapy and immunotherapy resistance in tumors. Study at large: The study delivered 0.5 Gy per fraction every 2 weeks to Cohort 1, totaling 6.5 Gy. Given every two weeks, intravenous cyclophosphamide 200 mg/m2 preceded radiation and immunotherapy by one day.

Germline CDR1 MDHEN, CDR2 SYDVKM. There are 12 residues in the CDR3. The germline V and J ends were trimmed by 8 bases and 5 bases, with 10 bases remaining between them. Donors received nivolumab, ipilimumab, aspirin, low-dose cyclophosphamide and low-dose radiotherapy. Qualifying patients carried advanced solid tumors devoid of tumor-infiltrating lymphocytes. First-strand cDNA used TRAV- and TRBV-specific primers, covering alpha and beta chains. Amplification, which lasted about 20 PCR cycles, used a constant-region primer and V-primer adapter to amplify TCRs. TCRdb analysed the reads with MiXCR anew, one entry per CDR3 protein. The sample yields thousands of distinct CDR3 sequences, around 50% seen once.

This clonotype was sampled from a human donor with advanced metastatic prostate, ovarian, gallbladder or colorectal cancer (not recorded which). This table probably holds off-target reads from a library built for another chain. The genes are TRBV28 and TRBJ1-5, with unresolved D. CDR3 sequence (DNA): TGTGCCAGCGTTGATGTCTATCAGCCCCAGCATTTT. Its translation is CASVDVYQPQHF.